Listed here are 2 T cell receptor beta chains from one sample, sequenced in a study of T cell responses to AZD1222 COVID-19 vaccine. This table comes from immunoSEQ multiplex PCR, and its TCRdb copy is limited to in-frame clones, with some not included. The data contain fewer than 90,000 clones, roughly 84% of them singletons. The source material was peripheral blood, sampled 28 days after the second AZD1222 dose. The receptors were gathered from an adult who received the AZD1222 COVID-19 vaccine.

The chain couples TRBV2 to TRBJ2-7, with 7 bases lining up with TRBD1. The trim removed 5 bases at V and 5 bases at J, leaving 6 bases unmatched. The CDR3 consists of 13 residues. Germline V gives CDR1 SNHLY, CDR2 FYNNEI. The DNA for the CDR3 is TGTGCCAGCAGTCCAGACGGACAGGACGAGCAGTACTTC. Amino acids: CASSPDGQDEQYF.

The V gene is TRBV4-1, the J gene TRBJ2-7; tentative D call: TRBD1 (5 bases). CDR1 and CDR2 from the germline V gene are MGHRA and YSYEKL. The CDR3 has 18 amino acids. V lost 1 base and J lost 2, with 21 bases in between. CDR3 sequence (DNA): TGCGCCAGCAGCCAAGCGGCGATGGAGCAGGGCCTACCCTACGAGCAGTACTTC. It translates to CASSQAAMEQGLPYEQYF.